The 22 T cell receptor beta chains below come from one sample, sequenced in a study of siplizumab effects on memory and regulatory T cells. Assay used: immunoSEQ multiplex PCR; TCRdb lists only in-frame clones, some missing. In the table there are some 2,900 clones, around 54% of which are singletons. Researchers maintained the mixed lymphocyte reaction cells in coculture at 37°C for approximately six days. Their antigen targets remain unknown. Sequencing was performed on CFSE-low (dividing) CD4+ T cells sorted from an allogeneic mixed lymphocyte reaction. These receptors originate from a human donor in good health; the cells came from an allogeneic mixed lymphocyte reaction.

The V and J genes are TRBV14 and TRBJ2-7, with no clear D. The length of the CDR3 is 13 residues. V lost 3 bases, J lost 3 bases, and 9 bases lay in between. Germline lookup yields CDR1 SGHDN and CDR2 FVKESK. CDR3 bases: TGTGCCAGCAGCCATAATCTCTTCTACGAGCAGTACTTC. Protein sequence: CASSHNLFYEQYF.

This clone showed up just a few times. The chain couples TRBV6-5 to TRBJ1-6; D remains ambiguous. V dropped 0 bases and J dropped 10 bases, with 16 bases sitting between them. This CDR3 has 16 residues. Germline lookup yields CDR1 MNHEY and CDR2 SVGAGI. The CDR3 DNA sequence: TGTGCCAGCAGTTACTCCACGACGAACAAAGTATCACCCCTCCACTTT. It specifies CASSYSTTNKVSPLHF.

The chain employs TRBV18 and TRBJ1-2; perhaps TRBD1 as D (6 bases). The germline gives CDR1 KGHSH, CDR2 LQKENI. This CDR3 comprises 13 residues. The germline V and J ends were trimmed by 4 bases and 2 bases, with 8 bases remaining between them. The CDR3 DNA reads as TGTGCCAGCTCACTACAGGGAAACTATGGCTACACCTTC. Its protein product is CASSLQGNYGYTF.

By share, this clone ranks as large. The rearrangement joins TRBV2 to TRBJ1-2; 9 nucleotides agree with TRBD1. J was trimmed by 2 bases and V by 6 bases; bases with no gene match: 1. The germline V gene encodes CDR1 SNHLY and CDR2 FYNNEI. The CDR3 is made up of 13 amino acids. The DNA of the CDR3 is TGTGCCAGCAGGGGACAGGGCAACTATGGCTACACCTTC. This gives the protein CASRGQGNYGYTF.

This clone appeared once. V is TRBV5-5 and J is TRBJ1-3; the D is unclear. Trimming removed 2 bases at V and 4 bases at J, with 4 bases between. Per the germline V gene, CDR1 is SGHKS and CDR2 is YYEKEE (reference sequence). This CDR3 contains 12 residues. The CDR3 sequence: CASSLWGNTIYF. CDR3 DNA sequence: TGTGCCAGCAGCTTATGGGGAAACACCATATATTTT. Based on the CDR3 plus reference TRBV5-5 and TRBJ1-3, the full variable domain is DAGVTQSPTHLIKTRGQQVTLRCSPISGHKSVSWYQQVLGQGPQFIFQYYEKEERGRGNFPDRFSARQFPNYSSELNVNALLLGDSALYLCASSLWGNTIYFGEGSWLTVV.

The chain combines TRBV19 with TRBJ1-1; D possibly corresponds to TRBD1 (6 bases). Deletions cut 5 bases from V and 5 bases from J, with 18 bases between. Germline V gene sequence: CDR1 LNHDA, CDR2 SQIVND (reference sequence). The CDR3 loop spans 15 amino acids. CDR3 nucleotide sequence: TGTGCCAGTAGTCCCCACAGGGAGAGTAGGACTGAAGCTTTCTTT. Amino acids: CASSPHRESRTEAFF.

J is TRBJ1-1 and V is TRBV5-1, with a possible D match to TRBD1 (6 bases). V lost 1 base and J lost 4, with 8 bases in between. The V gene's germline CDR1 is SGHRS and CDR2 YFSETQ. CDR3 length: 13 amino acids. CDR3 protein: CASSLKGGTEAFF. In nucleotides, the CDR3 is TGCGCCAGCAGCTTGAAGGGGGGCACTGAAGCTTTCTTT.

The chain joins TRBV5-1 to TRBJ2-2, with a possible D match to TRBD2 (5 bases). The CDR3 spans 15 residues. Germline V gene lookup returns CDR1 SGHRS and CDR2 YFSETQ. V was shortened by 0 bases and J by 4 bases, with 10 bases between the two germline ends. This chain's CDR3 is CASSLATGSTGELFF. CDR3 DNA sequence: TGCGCCAGCAGCTTGGCCACGGGGTCCACCGGGGAGCTGTTTTTT. The variable domain in full, with the rest retrieved from reference TRBV5-1 and TRBJ2-2, is KAGVTQTPRYLIKTRGQQVTLSCSPISGHRSVSWYQQTPGQGLQFLFEYFSETQRNKGNFPGRFSGRQFSNSRSEMNVSTLELGDSALYLCASSLATGSTGELFFGEGSRLTVL.

V usage is TRBV2 and J usage is TRBJ2-3; 9 bases are shared with TRBD1. After removal of 6 bases from V and 2 bases from J, the junction contained 6 bases not matched to a gene. The CDR3 extends over 15 amino acids. Germline CDR1 and CDR2: SNHLY and FYNNEI. The chain's CDR3 is CASRGGQGATDTQYF. CDR3 nucleotides: TGTGCCAGCAGGGGGGGACAGGGAGCCACAGATACGCAGTATTTT.

This clone was detected only a few times. V and J are TRBV2 and TRBJ1-4; D ambiguous. V was trimmed by 7 bases and J by 8 bases, leaving 17 bases between them. The CDR3 runs 14 residues. CDR1 SNHLY and CDR2 FYNNEI come from the germline V gene. The CDR3 region is CASNLSPAGEKLFF. CDR3 DNA: TGTGCCAGCAACTTATCCCCGGCGGGGGAAAAACTGTTTTTT.

This clone was seen more than once but under ten times. The genes are TRBV11-2 and TRBJ2-5; D perhaps matches TRBD2 (6 bases). The CDR3 spans 13 residues. With 4 bases removed from V and 5 bases from J, the gap between germline ends came to 11 bases. The germline gives CDR1 SGHAT, CDR2 FQNNGV. CDR3 sequence: CASSWGVAETQYF. The CDR3 nucleotides are TGTGCCAGCAGCTGGGGGGTGGCGGAGACCCAGTACTTC. Full variable domain (remainder filled in from reference TRBV11-2 and TRBJ2-5): EAGVAQSPRYKIIEKRQSVAFWCNPISGHATLYWYQQILGQGPKLLIQFQNNGVVDDSQLPKDRFSAERLKGVDSTLKIQPAKLEDSAVYLCASSWGVAETQYFGPGTRLLVL.

This sequence joins TRBV7-2 and TRBJ2-5; D remains ambiguous. The germline CDR1 and CDR2 sequences are SGHTA and FQGNSA. This CDR3 has 13 residues. V lost 1 base and J lost 4, with 7 bases in between. The CDR3 region has the DNA TGTGCCAGCAGCTTAGGGTTTATAGAGACCCAGTACTTC. Protein: CASSLGFIETQYF.

This clone was counted between two and nine times. The rearrangement joins TRBV5-4 to TRBJ1-1; 7 bases map to TRBD1. The CDR3 loop spans 14 amino acids. The germline CDR1 and CDR2 sequences are SGHNT and YYREEE (reference sequence). V was clipped by 4 bases and J by 6 bases; unmatched bases: 9. CDR3 amino acids: CASSPTGNSPEAFF. CDR3 bases: TGTGCCAGCAGCCCGACAGGGAACTCCCCTGAAGCTTTCTTT.

By share, this clone ranks as medium-sized. The chain couples TRBV30 to TRBJ1-5; possible D gene TRBD1, 5 bases. CDR3 size: 13 residues. Between the trimmed V and J ends, which lost 3 bases and 7 bases, there was a span of 13 bases. Germline CDR1 is GTSNPN and CDR2 is SVGIG (reference sequence). The CDR3 loop reads CAWSYRGGQPQHF. DNA of the CDR3: TGTGCCTGGAGCTATCGGGGGGGACAGCCCCAGCATTTT.

Here the CDR3 reads CASSYSRGRYEQYF. DNA for the CDR3: TGTGCCAGCAGTTACTCGAGGGGGCGGTACGAGCAGTACTTC. V gene TRBV6-5 combines with J gene TRBJ2-7, with 7 bases identical to TRBD1. There are 14 residues in the CDR3. V dropped 0 bases and J dropped 4; count of bases not matched to a gene: 3. CDR1 is MNHEY, CDR2 SVGAGI, per germline.

This chain uses TRBV7-6 with TRBJ2-1, with D unresolved. Germline V CDR1 and CDR2: SGHVS, FNYEAQ. The ends were cut back, 3 bases at V and 10 bases at J, with 10 bases in the middle. The CDR3 contains 12 residues. The CDR3 DNA sequence: TGTGCCAGCAGCTTTGAGGATAGGGAGCAGTTCTTC. This sequence encodes CASSFEDREQFF.

V gene TRBV11-1 combines with J gene TRBJ1-1; D possibly corresponds to TRBD1 (5 bases). Germline V gene data show CDR1 as SGHAT and CDR2 as FQDESV (reference sequence). This CDR3 is built from 13 residues. Trimming cost V 3 bases and J 5 bases, with 10 bases left between them. The CDR3 coding sequence is TGTGCCAGCAGCTTCCTCAGGGATACTGAAGCTTTCTTT. Translating gives CASSFLRDTEAFF.

This clone has just a few counts. V and J are TRBV2 and TRBJ1-6; 7 bases line up with TRBD1. This CDR3 is built from 15 residues. With V trimmed by 4 bases and J by 10 bases, 10 bases remained unmatched. Per germline, CDR1 SNHLY and CDR2 FYNNEI. The CDR3 loop is CASSAAQGGRSPLHF. The DNA of the CDR3 is TGTGCCAGCAGTGCTGCTCAGGGGGGTAGATCACCCCTCCACTTT.

The chain is built from TRBV6-5 and TRBJ2-2; a weak D match, TRBD2 (5 bases). This CDR3 is built from 15 residues. Deletions cut 5 bases from V and 0 bases from J, with 10 bases between. Germline V lookup: CDR1 MNHEY, CDR2 SVGAGI. The CDR3 nucleotides are TGTGCCAGCAGTCCACCGGGAACGAACACCGGGGAGCTGTTTTTT. Residues: CASSPPGTNTGELFF.

V usage is TRBV6-5 and J usage is TRBJ1-1, with no clear D. This CDR3 has 13 residues. Trimming took off 6 bases at V and 5 bases at J, with 13 bases between the two ends. Germline-derived CDR1 and CDR2 are MNHEY and SVGAGI. The CDR3 spells CASSFLVDTEAFF. Here the CDR3 DNA reads TGTGCCAGCAGCTTCCTTGTCGATACTGAAGCTTTCTTT.

The genes are TRBV4-1 and TRBJ1-5, with TRBD1 matching 10 bases. The CDR3 has 17 amino acids. J was trimmed by 1 base and V by 5 bases; bases with no gene match: 8. Germline V gene lookup returns CDR1 MGHRA and CDR2 YSYEKL. This chain's CDR3 is CASSNRQGAKSNQPQHF. Here the CDR3 DNA reads TGCGCCAGCAGCAACCGACAGGGGGCGAAGAGCAATCAGCCCCAGCATTTT.

This chain uses TRBV2 with TRBJ2-4; 7 nucleotides align to TRBD2. The CDR3 is 14 amino acids. Trimming took 0 bases from V and 8 from J; bases not matched to a gene: 4. The germline V gene has CDR1 SNHLY and CDR2 FYNNEI. The CDR3 DNA follows: TGTGCCAGCAGTGAAGCAGGGAGGGGCGACATTCAGTACTTC. This sequence encodes CASSEAGRGDIQYF.